Following are 29 T cell receptor beta chains from one sample sequenced in a study of blood T cell repertoires in COVID-19. TCRdb keeps only in-frame clones here, not all; method: immunoSEQ multiplex PCR. This sample has under 200,000 clones, with 65% to 80% found just once. The sample consisted of peripheral blood. Receptors were obtained from a man aged 55 to 70 with acute or convalescent COVID-19.

V gene TRBV7-3 combines with J gene TRBJ2-1; unclear D gene. CDR3 size: 15 residues. Germline V gives CDR1 SGHTA, CDR2 FQGTGA. Trimming shortened V by 3 bases and J by 4 bases, and 13 bases separated the two germline ends. DNA for the CDR3: TGTGCCAGCAGCTTCAGTGGGCAGATATACAATGAGCAGTTCTTC. Its protein is CASSFSGQIYNEQFF.

The V and J genes are TRBV29-1 and TRBJ1-1; TRBD1 aligns across 7 bases. The CDR3 spans 13 residues. The V gene's germline CDR1 is SQVTM and CDR2 ANQGSEA. V lost 7 bases and J lost 0; bases outside the gene matches: 5. This CDR3 reads CSAGQAMNTEAFF. CDR3 DNA sequence: TGCAGCGCTGGACAGGCGATGAACACTGAAGCTTTCTTT.

The chain joins TRBV11-2 to TRBJ1-6; D is unclear. Germline V gene data show CDR1 as SGHAT and CDR2 as FQNNGV. The germline V and J ends were trimmed by 5 bases and 15 bases, with 14 bases remaining between them. The CDR3 extends over 12 amino acids. The CDR3 spells CASSEERLHLHF. In DNA form, the CDR3 reads TGTGCCAGCAGCGAGGAGCGGCTTCACCTCCACTTT.

This clone was observed a few times. The rearrangement links TRBV7-8 to TRBJ2-3; the match to TRBD2 covers 13 bases. V gave up 2 bases and J gave up 4 bases; unmatched junction bases: 6. Germline V gene lookup returns CDR1 SGHVS and CDR2 FQNEAQ. The CDR3 contains 17 residues. CDR3 nucleotide sequence: TGTGCCAGCAGCTTACAAACTAGCGGGGGGGTAGCAGATACGCAGTATTTT. This codes for CASSLQTSGGVADTQYF.

The chain joins TRBV5-1 to TRBJ2-2; 9 bases map to TRBD1. Trimming at V came to 3 bases and at J to 0 bases, leaving 3 bases not matched to a gene. Germline V gene lookup returns CDR1 SGHRS and CDR2 YFSETQ. This CDR3 contains 16 residues. The CDR3 here is CASSSRDRANTGELFF. In DNA form, the CDR3 reads TGCGCCAGCAGCTCCCGGGACAGGGCGAACACCGGGGAGCTGTTTTTT.

This clone has only a few counts. V is TRBV7-3 and J is TRBJ1-6; 7 bases agree with TRBD1. The trim removed 5 bases at V and 8 bases at J, leaving 9 bases unmatched. CDR1 SGHTA and CDR2 FQGTGA come from the germline V gene. This CDR3 is 15 amino acids long. CDR3 bases: TGTGCCAGCAGCCCGGGGACAGCGGGGGATTCACCCCTCCACTTT. Protein sequence: CASSPGTAGDSPLHF. The variable domain in full, completed from reference TRBV7-3 and TRBJ1-6, reads GAGVSQTPSNKVTEKGKYVELRCDPISGHTALYWYRQSLGQGPEFLIYFQGTGAADDSGLPNDRFFAVRPEGSVSTLKIQRTERGDSAVYLCASSPGTAGDSPLHFGNGTRLTVT.

This chain uses TRBV5-6 with TRBJ2-2; 7 nucleotides match TRBD1. CDR1 is SGHDT, CDR2 YYEEEE, per germline. The CDR3 consists of 15 residues. Trimming cost V 2 bases and J 3 bases; bases outside gene matches: 4. The CDR3 region is CASSFGTVYTGELFF. CDR3 coding DNA: TGTGCCAGCAGCTTTGGGACAGTCTACACCGGGGAGCTGTTTTTT. Full variable domain (rest looked up from reference TRBV5-6 and TRBJ2-2): DAGVTQSPTHLIKTRGQQVTLRCSPKSGHDTVSWYQQALGQGPQFIFQYYEEEERQRGNFPDRFSGHQFPNYSSELNVNALLLGDSALYLCASSFGTVYTGELFFGEGSRLTVL.

The CDR3 DNA is TGTGCCAGCAGCTTAACAGGCGGTGTTGTCAACACCGGGGAGCTGTTTTTT. Its translation: CASSLTGGVVNTGELFF. The chain has TRBV7-3 and TRBJ2-2; D is ambiguous. The CDR3 is 17 residues long. V lost 0 bases, J lost 2 bases, and 13 bases lay in between. In germline, CDR1 is SGHTA, CDR2 FQGTGA.

V gene TRBV19 combines with J gene TRBJ2-1, with TRBD1 identical over 10 bases. Germline CDR1 LNHDA, CDR2 SQIVND (reference sequence). The ends lost 8 bases at V and 8 bases at J; junction bases unmatched: 6. The CDR3 has 13 amino acids. CDR3 nucleotide sequence: TGTGCCAGTGACGGGACAGGGGCGGATGAGCAGTTCTTC. Amino acids: CASDGTGADEQFF.

The chain is built from TRBV6-5 and TRBJ1-2; 8 bases fit TRBD1. With V trimmed by 8 bases and J by 5 bases, 4 bases remained unmatched. Germline V lookup: CDR1 MNHEY, CDR2 SVGAGI. The length of the CDR3 is 12 residues. As DNA, the CDR3 is TGTGCCAGCTGGACAGGGCTTTATGGCTACACCTTC. This sequence encodes CASWTGLYGYTF.

The rearrangement joins TRBV18 to TRBJ2-4; 7 bases fit TRBD1. The CDR3 totals 16 residues. The germline CDR1 and CDR2 sequences are KGHSH and LQKENI. V shed 0 bases and J 5 bases; nucleotides not matched to a gene: 7. CDR3 loop: CASSPPLRTGENIQYF. The CDR3 DNA reads as TGTGCCAGCTCACCACCTTTGCGGACAGGAGAAAACATTCAGTACTTC. Complete variable domain (other parts from reference TRBV18 and TRBJ2-4): NAGVMQNPRHLVRRRGQEARLRCSPMKGHSHVYWYRQLPEEGLKFMVYLQKENIIDESGMPKERFSAEFPKEGPSILRIQQVVRGDSAAYFCASSPPLRTGENIQYFGAGTRLSVL.

The chain uses TRBV5-6 and TRBJ2-1; D may be TRBD2 (5 bases). V was trimmed by 9 bases and J by 10 bases, leaving 23 bases between them. Germline lookup yields CDR1 SGHDT and CDR2 YYEEEE. The length of the CDR3 is 14 residues. The CDR3 is CATNSGEWPPEQFF. The CDR3 DNA is TGTGCCACCAACTCCGGGGAGTGGCCCCCCGAGCAGTTCTTC.

This clone was picked up many times. The chain uses TRBV7-3 and TRBJ2-2; D possibly corresponds to TRBD2 (6 bases). The CDR3 is 14 residues long. Looked up from germline, CDR1 is SGHTA and CDR2 is FQGTGA. The V and J ends lost 3 bases and 1 base respectively, with 6 bases between them. The CDR3 sequence: CASSFGGNTGELFF. For the CDR3, the DNA is TGTGCCAGCAGCTTCGGGGGGAACACCGGGGAGCTGTTTTTT.

This rearrangement joins TRBV4-2 to TRBJ2-5, with D perhaps matching TRBD2 (5 bases). Between the trimmed V and J ends, which lost 0 bases and 5 bases, there was a span of 10 bases. CDR1 LGHNA and CDR2 YNFKEQ come from the germline V gene. This CDR3 region has 14 residues. The CDR3 coding sequence is TGTGCCAGCAGCCAAGATGGGAGAACGGAGACCCAGTACTTC. Translated, it gives CASSQDGRTETQYF.

This chain links TRBV5-1 with TRBJ2-7, with TRBD1 matching 7 bases. Trimming at V came to 3 bases and at J to 1 base, leaving 1 base not matched to a gene. The CDR3 loop spans 13 amino acids. Germline CDR1 and CDR2: SGHRS and YFSETQ. DNA of the CDR3: TGCGCCAGCAGCTGGGGACAGTCCTACGAGCAGTACTTC. Translating gives CASSWGQSYEQYF. Looking up the rest from reference TRBV5-1 and TRBJ2-7 gives the full variable domain: KAGVTQTPRYLIKTRGQQVTLSCSPISGHRSVSWYQQTPGQGLQFLFEYFSETQRNKGNFPGRFSGRQFSNSRSEMNVSTLELGDSALYLCASSWGQSYEQYFGPGTRLTVT.

The V call is TRBV5-5, the J call TRBJ2-1, with D possibly matching TRBD1 (5 bases). This CDR3 is 15 amino acids long. V lost 0 bases, J lost 5 bases, and 12 bases lay in between. CDR1 is SGHKS and CDR2 is YYEKEE in the germline V gene (reference sequence). The CDR3 sequence is CASSLEGLQHNEQFF. CDR3 nucleotide sequence: TGTGCCAGCAGCTTGGAGGGGCTCCAACACAATGAGCAGTTCTTC.

Only a few counts were recorded for this clone. V and J are TRBV4-3 and TRBJ1-1; D ambiguous. CDR1 LGHNA and CDR2 YSLEER come from the germline V gene. The CDR3 has 13 residues. V lost 0 bases, J lost 7 bases, and 9 bases lay in between. For the CDR3, the DNA is TGCGCCAGCAGCCAAGAGGAGGGAGATGAAGCTTTCTTT. This sequence encodes CASSQEEGDEAFF.

This clone was seen once. The rearrangement uses TRBV28 and TRBJ1-5, with 7 bases aligning to TRBD1. This CDR3 comprises 13 residues. With 6 bases clipped from V and 7 bases from J, the junction kept 6 bases outside the gene matches. Germline loops: CDR1 MDHEN, CDR2 SYDVKM. CDR3 loop: CASSSTGLQPQHF. CDR3 DNA sequence: TGTGCCAGCAGCTCGACAGGGCTACAGCCCCAGCATTTT.

The genes are TRBV4-3 and TRBJ2-1, with 12 bases identical to TRBD2. The CDR3 totals 16 residues. Germline CDR1 LGHNA, CDR2 YSLEER. Unmatched junction bases numbered 6, after V lost 0 bases and J lost 9 bases. This chain's CDR3 is CASSQDPSGGAIEQFF. The CDR3 region has the DNA TGCGCCAGCAGCCAAGATCCTAGCGGGGGGGCCATTGAGCAGTTCTTC.

This clone is a singleton in its sample. V is TRBV6-1 and J is TRBJ1-1; 8 bases map to TRBD1. The ends lost 1 base at V and 5 bases at J; junction bases unmatched: 6. Germline CDR1 and CDR2: MNHNS and SASEGT. CDR3 length: 15 amino acids. The DNA for the CDR3 is TGTGCCAGCAGTGAAGTGCAGGGGGCAGCTACTGAAGCTTTCTTT. Its protein is CASSEVQGAATEAFF.

This chain connects TRBV6-5 to TRBJ2-7; D ambiguous. CDR3 length: 13 amino acids. The V end lost 6 bases, the J end lost 3 bases, and 12 bases lay between the germline ends. Looked up from germline, CDR1 is MNHEY and CDR2 is SVGAGI. CDR3 DNA: TGTGCCAGCAGCCGAGTGGAGCGCTACGAGCAGTACTTC. The encoded protein is CASSRVERYEQYF.

This clone is a singleton in its sample. The V and J genes are TRBV5-6 and TRBJ1-1; D might be TRBD1 (5 bases). V was shortened by 3 bases and J by 5 bases, with 14 bases between the two germline ends. The germline CDR1 and CDR2 sequences are SGHDT and YYEEEE. The CDR3 length is 14 residues. CDR3 region: CASSSGQGWTEAFF. CDR3 sequence (DNA): TGTGCCAGCAGCTCTGGGCAGGGATGGACTGAAGCTTTCTTT.

The gene calls are TRBV19 and TRBJ1-1, with TRBD1 as a possible D gene (6 bases). V lost 3 bases and J lost 4, with 9 bases in between. Looked up from germline, CDR1 is LNHDA and CDR2 is SQIVND (reference sequence). The CDR3 consists of 13 residues. Here the CDR3 DNA reads TGTGCCAGTAGTATCGGGGGGGCCACTGAAGCTTTCTTT. It codes for CASSIGGATEAFF.

V gene TRBV6-4 combines with J gene TRBJ2-5; 12 positions agree with TRBD1. Germline CDR1 is MRHNA and CDR2 is SNTAGT. The J segment lost 7 bases and the V segment lost 6 bases, leaving 12 bases of the junction unmatched. The CDR3 covers 16 residues. The CDR3 nucleotides read TGTGCCAGCAGGGGACAGGGGGCTATCAAGTTCGGGACCCAGTACTTC. It yields the protein CASRGQGAIKFGTQYF.

V is TRBV9 and J is TRBJ2-3, with TRBD1 matching over 10 bases. V was clipped by 5 bases and J by 1 base; unmatched bases: 7. The germline V gene encodes CDR1 SGDLS and CDR2 YYNGEE. This CDR3 has 16 residues. DNA for the CDR3: TGTGCCAGCAGTGAGGCCGGGACAGGGGGCACAGATACGCAGTATTTT. The encoded protein is CASSEAGTGGTDTQYF.

The sample holds one count of this clone. This chain uses TRBV24-1 with TRBJ1-2, with TRBD1 matching over 9 bases. The germline gives CDR1 KGHDR, CDR2 SFDVKD. With V trimmed by 3 bases and J by 8 bases, 15 bases remained unmatched. This CDR3 spans 17 amino acids. The CDR3 here is CATSDIGTGTAVKGYTF. Here the CDR3 DNA reads TGTGCCACCAGTGATATCGGGACAGGGACGGCTGTTAAAGGCTACACCTTC.

The chain combines TRBV18 with TRBJ2-5; D is perhaps TRBD2 (5 bases). V gave up 3 bases and J gave up 1 base, with 12 bases separating them. Germline CDR1 reads KGHSH; CDR2 reads LQKENI. The CDR3 totals 15 residues. In DNA, the CDR3 is TGTGCCAGCTCACCGGGTTCGGGGTCCCAAGAGACCCAGTACTTC. Its protein is CASSPGSGSQETQYF.

There are a few counts of this clone. The chain is built from TRBV5-4 and TRBJ1-3; 8 bases match TRBD1. The CDR3 has 13 residues. Germline CDR1 reads SGHNT; CDR2 reads YYREEE (reference sequence). V dropped 3 bases and J dropped 4; count of bases not matched to a gene: 0. CDR3 DNA sequence: TGTGCCAGCAGCTACAGGGGGGGAAACACCATATATTTT. Encoded protein: CASSYRGGNTIYF.

The genes are TRBV5-6 and TRBJ1-1, with a weak D call TRBD1 (5 bases). The CDR3 runs 15 residues. The V and J ends lost 3 bases and 4 bases respectively, with 16 bases between them. Germline CDR1 is SGHDT and CDR2 is YYEEEE. CDR3 protein: CASSSARAGGTEAFF. Written as DNA, the CDR3 is TGTGCCAGCAGCTCTGCGAGGGCGGGGGGCACTGAAGCTTTCTTT.